These T cell receptor beta chains were read from a single sample in a study of blood T cell repertoires in COVID-19. Profiled with immunoSEQ multiplex PCR; TCRdb holds only in-frame clones, not every one. The sample records under 9,500 clones, 65% to 90% being singletons. Sequencing was carried out using peripheral blood. The receptors originated from a human donor in a cohort sampled during active COVID-19. Each CDR3 is given with its conserved first and last residue.

v_gene	j_gene	CDR3aa
TRBV6-6	TRBJ1-3	CASSYGTGLDGNTIYF
TRBV5-6	TRBJ1-1	CASSVLQGSDTEAFF
TRBV28	TRBJ2-1	CASSFRGPNEQFF
TRBV6-1	TRBJ1-5	CASSDRTGRSNQPQHF
TRBV28	TRBJ2-5	CASRTTGAKETQYF
TRBV28	TRBJ1-1	CASSPRRVSAFF
TRBV28	TRBJ2-4	CASSPTGTVKNIQYF
TRBV5-6	TRBJ2-7	CASSLVTGVEQYF
TRBV6-6	TRBJ2-5	CASSPGHETQYF
TRBV27	TRBJ1-2	CASSFTAGYGYIF
TRBV30	TRBJ2-7	CAWRGLAGAYEQYF
TRBV19	TRBJ2-7	CASSMTSSHYEQYF
TRBV19	TRBJ2-1	CASSIPSGNEQFF
TRBV7-8	TRBJ2-7	CASSVSTGAQWEQYF
TRBV5-1	TRBJ1-1	CASSPGTANTEAFF
TRBV6-5	TRBJ1-2	CASSLVGQGRGDGYTF
TRBV4-1	TRBJ2-7	CASSQGLDYEQYF
TRBV30	TRBJ2-4	CAWSVPGGGRNIQYF
TRBV27	TRBJ1-1	CASSAISRGLGTEAFF
TRBV6-5	TRBJ1-2	CASSKGGDSYGYTF
TRBV28	TRBJ2-5	CASRYRDRETQYF
TRBV7-9	TRBJ1-3	CASSLDRVALSGNTIYF
TRBV7-2	TRBJ2-1	CASQTYNEQFF
TRBV28	TRBJ2-4	CASSIYSLQYF
TRBV4-1	TRBJ2-3	CASSQGGTGSTDTQYF
TRBV4-1	TRBJ1-2	CASSQDRTVYGYTF
TRBV7-7	TRBJ2-5	CASSPTSQETQYF
TRBV27	TRBJ2-1	CASSTHRLPRSSYNEQFF
TRBV29-1	TRBJ2-2	CSVATSANTGELFF
TRBV9	TRBJ2-3	CASSALAGGADTQYF
TRBV7-8	TRBJ2-1	CASSLEMVGSGNEQFF
TRBV23-1	TRBJ1-3	CASSQSPPRTAGNTIYF